This TCR beta chain comes out of a study of CD4 and CD8 cells across lung adenocarcinoma regions (dated by TCRdb to the late 2010s). A note on the overall study: The study examined intratumor heterogeneity of the T cell receptor repertoire by comparing tumor centers with tumor margins.

In this sample, this clonotype turned up many times. The target of this receptor is not known. There are no base qualities to consult, and no much larger clone falls within one base. The library was produced with PCR. Instrument on record: HiSeq X Ten. TCRdb reprocessing: public reads trimmed at Q25 with fastp, clones called with MiXCR, in-frame beta chains kept. Rows merge per CDR3 protein into single entries with the most common DNA and genes. The sample contains tens of thousands of distinct CDR3 sequences, 52% of them found a single time. The ten largest clones take up about 20% of the sample. The donors were patients who had localized lung adenocarcinoma, which is a subtype of non-small cell lung cancer. Samples were obtained from the centers of localized lung adenocarcinomas. For TCR repertoire analysis, CD4+ T cells from tumor tissue were profiled separately from CD8+ T cells. Sample: CD4+ T cells from the center of a lung tumor. This sample's cell subset or site label indicates: tumor center region. This TCR was sampled from a male donor with lung adenocarcinoma. The CD4 and CD8 labels of this study may be unreliable.

The DNA is as follows: TGCGCCAGTGGACTAGCGGGAGGAAATGAGCAGTTCTTC. Its product reads: CASGLAGGNEQFF. The chain couples TRBV4-1 to TRBJ2-1, with 14 middle bases fitting TRBD2. In the germline V gene, CDR1 corresponds to MGHRA and CDR2 to YSYEKL. V lost 9 bases and J lost 7 bases, and the count of bases not matched to a germline gene is 2. Including cysteine and phenylalanine, the CDR3 has 13 amino acids. The kept DNA is CDR3 alone, 39 bases in frame from the first base.